This TCR beta chain emerged from a study of T cells after yellow fever vaccination. MiXCR, applied by TCRdb to the 5' RACE reads, yields one record per CDR3 protein. The sample holds a few hundred thousand distinct CDR3 sequences, around 21% seen once. Trimming stripped 1 base from V and 11 bases from J, with 12 bases between. This CDR3 region has 13 residues. Germline loops: CDR1 SGHTA, CDR2 FQGNSA. V usage is TRBV7-2 and J usage is TRBJ2-1; D gene ambiguous. The sequence was collected from a man aged 25 to 40 who received the YFV17D yellow fever vaccine. Specimen: PBMCs, collected 15 days after the yellow fever booster vaccination. CDR3 sequence: CASSLEESMKQFF. In nucleotides, the CDR3 is TGTGCCAGCAGCTTAGAGGAGAGTATGAAGCAGTTCTTC. Filled out from reference TRBV7-2 and TRBJ2-1, the complete variable domain reads GAGVSQSPSNKVTEKGKDVELRCDPISGHTALYWYRQSLGQGLEFLIYFQGNSAPDKSGLPSDRFSAERTGGSVSTLTIQRTQQEDSAVYLCASSLEESMKQFFGPGTRLTVL.